This TCR beta chain originates from a study of T cell changes during pregnancy in multiple sclerosis. This clone was seen just once. Data came from immunoSEQ multiplex PCR; TCRdb stores just in-frame clones and leaves some out. The sample records approximately 94,000 clones, approximately 90% being singletons. V lost 3 bases, J lost 13 bases, and 16 bases lay in between. The CDR3 is 13 residues long. Germline V gene sequence: CDR1 SGHTA, CDR2 FQGNSA. The V call is TRBV7-2, the J call TRBJ2-1, with a possible D match to TRBD1 (6 bases). The sample here was peripheral blood, taken after pregnancy. This clonotype was obtained from a female donor with multiple sclerosis, enrolled in a pregnancy study. The CDR3 is CASSFTDSPHQFF. The CDR3 region has the DNA TGTGCCAGCAGCTTTACGGACAGCCCTCATCAGTTCTTC.